This T cell receptor beta chain originates from a study of cytomegalovirus exposure and HLA in healthy donors (dated by TCRdb to 2016 to 2017). With regard to the full study: According to a later analysis, one platform produced both the roughly 130 validation repertoires and the 550 to 800 repertoires of the first cohort. The study aimed to test whether signatures of past pathogen exposure could be identified by cataloging public T cell receptors. Besides the first cohort of approximately 670 subjects, a separate validation cohort made up of roughly 130 different subjects was used. The study combined high-throughput TCR immunosequencing, statistical association of individual TCRs with disease status, and machine learning to predict cytomegalovirus infection status. The study at large found these results: Most TCR sequences were observed very rarely across donors, whereas some public TCRs were present in many individuals. The study gave a list of 150 to 200 TCR beta chains associated with cytomegalovirus. It was suggested by the authors that the approach could potentially be generalized to other disease states and immunological phenotypes. A later analysis had no HLA typing for the validation cohort, so co-occurrence there was scored across all 130 or so repertoires. In both the original and validation cohorts, the classifier was reported to diagnose cytomegalovirus status with high specificity and sensitivity. A few of the identified cytomegalovirus-associated TCR beta chains were confirmed in vitro to be specific for cytomegalovirus antigens. In a later analysis, TCRs clustered in the first cohort were found to also tend to co-occur in the 100 to 150 validation repertoires, with approximately 95% of cluster scores above 0.

Per the germline V gene, MGHRA is the CDR1 and YSYEKL is the CDR2. The CDR3 numbers 15 residues from cysteine through phenylalanine. This entry keeps only the CDR3 DNA: 45 bases, framed from base 1. Clipping removes 3 bases from V and 2 bases from J, with 3 as the unmatched junction base count. The receptor library was made with the immunoSEQ multiplex PCR assay. Per the source publication's procedure: To diagnose cytomegalovirus status from the catalog of TCR beta chain sequences, a statistical classification framework was built. Sourced from immuneACCESS, this table was stored by TCRdb with only in-frame sequences that have V and J called. A share of the clones is absent; for the studies checked, an unresolved V gene accounts for under half, and the remainder has no known explanation. V and J calls and clone size are those listed in that table; D and trimming were worked out from the DNA. Counted in this sample were approximately 59,000 clones; around 93% of them appeared once. The ten top clones hold about 5% of the sample.

With respect to this clone: The target of this receptor is not known. Base quality data are lacking; no much larger clone is found one base away.

Separate from the roughly 650-subject first cohort, the validation cohort of 90 to 150 subjects was the group to which the donors belonged. The TCR was taken from a man between 18 and 29 years old in good health and CMV-seropositive. The sequence links TRBV4-1 to TRBJ2-2, with 7 middle bases fitting TRBD2. The specimen sequenced was PBMCs. The DNA reads as follows: TGCGCCAGCAGCCAGCGGGAGAGCAACACCGGGGAGCTGTTTTTT. The resulting protein is CASSQRESNTGELFF.